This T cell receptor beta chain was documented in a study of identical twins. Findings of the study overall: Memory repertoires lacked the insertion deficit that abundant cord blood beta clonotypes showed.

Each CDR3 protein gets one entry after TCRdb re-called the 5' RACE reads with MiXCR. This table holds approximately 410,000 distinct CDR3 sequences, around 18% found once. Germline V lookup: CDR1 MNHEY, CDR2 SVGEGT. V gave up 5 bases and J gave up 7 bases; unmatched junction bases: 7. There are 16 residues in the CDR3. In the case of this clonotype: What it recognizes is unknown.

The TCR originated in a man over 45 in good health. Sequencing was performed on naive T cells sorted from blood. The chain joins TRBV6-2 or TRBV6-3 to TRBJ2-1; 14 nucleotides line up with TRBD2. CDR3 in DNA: TGTGCCAGCAGTCCCGGGACTAGCGGGAGAATGAATGAGCAGTTCTTC. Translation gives CASSPGTSGRMNEQFF.